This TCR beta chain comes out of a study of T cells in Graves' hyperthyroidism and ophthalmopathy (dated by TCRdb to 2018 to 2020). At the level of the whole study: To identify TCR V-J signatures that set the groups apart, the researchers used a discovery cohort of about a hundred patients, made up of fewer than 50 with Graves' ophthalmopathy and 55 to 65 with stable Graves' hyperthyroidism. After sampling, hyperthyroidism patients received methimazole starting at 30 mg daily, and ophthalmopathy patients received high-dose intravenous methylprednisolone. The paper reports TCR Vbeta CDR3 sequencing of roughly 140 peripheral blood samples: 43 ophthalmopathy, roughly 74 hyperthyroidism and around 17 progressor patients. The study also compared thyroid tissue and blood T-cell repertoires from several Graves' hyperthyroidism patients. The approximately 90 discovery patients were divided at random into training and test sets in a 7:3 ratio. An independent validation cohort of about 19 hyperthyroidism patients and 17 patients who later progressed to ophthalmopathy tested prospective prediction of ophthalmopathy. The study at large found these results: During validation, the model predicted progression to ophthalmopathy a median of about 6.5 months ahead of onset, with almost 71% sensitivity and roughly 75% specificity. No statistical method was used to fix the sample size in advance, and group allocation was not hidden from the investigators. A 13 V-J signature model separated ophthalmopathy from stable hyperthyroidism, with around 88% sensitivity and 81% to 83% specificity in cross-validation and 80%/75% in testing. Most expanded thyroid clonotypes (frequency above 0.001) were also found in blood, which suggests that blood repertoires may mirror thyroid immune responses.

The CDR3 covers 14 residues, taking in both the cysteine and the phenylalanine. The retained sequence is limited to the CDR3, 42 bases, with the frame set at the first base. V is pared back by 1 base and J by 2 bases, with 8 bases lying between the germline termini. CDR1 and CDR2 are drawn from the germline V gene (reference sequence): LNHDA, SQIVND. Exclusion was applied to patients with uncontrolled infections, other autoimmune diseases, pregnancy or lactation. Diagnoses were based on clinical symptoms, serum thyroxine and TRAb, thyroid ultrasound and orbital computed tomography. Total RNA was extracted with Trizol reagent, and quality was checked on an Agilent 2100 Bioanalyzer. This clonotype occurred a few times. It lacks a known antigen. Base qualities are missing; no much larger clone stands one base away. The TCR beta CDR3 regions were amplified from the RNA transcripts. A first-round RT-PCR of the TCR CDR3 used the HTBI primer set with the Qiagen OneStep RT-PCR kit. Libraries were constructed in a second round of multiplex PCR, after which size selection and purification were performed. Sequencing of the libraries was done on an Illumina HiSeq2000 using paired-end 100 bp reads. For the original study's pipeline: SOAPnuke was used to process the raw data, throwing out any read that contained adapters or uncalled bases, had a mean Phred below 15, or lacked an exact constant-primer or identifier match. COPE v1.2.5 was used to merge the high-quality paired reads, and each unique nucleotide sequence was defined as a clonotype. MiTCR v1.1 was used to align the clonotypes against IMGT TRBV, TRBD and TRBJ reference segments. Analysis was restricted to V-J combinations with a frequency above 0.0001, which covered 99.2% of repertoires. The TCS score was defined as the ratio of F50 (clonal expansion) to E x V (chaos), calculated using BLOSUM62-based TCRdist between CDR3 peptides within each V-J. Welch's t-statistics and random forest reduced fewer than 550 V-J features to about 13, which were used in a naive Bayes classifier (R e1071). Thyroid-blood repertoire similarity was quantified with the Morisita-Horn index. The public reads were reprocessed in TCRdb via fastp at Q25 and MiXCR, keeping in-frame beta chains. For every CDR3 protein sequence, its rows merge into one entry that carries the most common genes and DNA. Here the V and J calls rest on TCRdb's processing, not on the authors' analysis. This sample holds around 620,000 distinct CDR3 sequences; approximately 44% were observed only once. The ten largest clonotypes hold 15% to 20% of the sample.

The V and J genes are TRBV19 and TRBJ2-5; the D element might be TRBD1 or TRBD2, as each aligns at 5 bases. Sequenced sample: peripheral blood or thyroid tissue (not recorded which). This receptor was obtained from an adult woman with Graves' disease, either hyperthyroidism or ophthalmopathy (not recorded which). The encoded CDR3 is CASSIGGAQETQYF. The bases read TGTGCCAGTAGTATAGGAGGGGCGCAAGAGACCCAGTACTTC.